This TCR beta chain comes out of a study of beta chain features in type 1 diabetes. Across the whole study: No patient-donor differences in age, gender, total cells or subset yield.

Of the isolated RNA, all was reverse transcribed, and so the sequenced material was expressed TCRB transcripts. Method: immunoSEQ multiplex PCR; TCRdb's copy keeps in-frame clones and lacks some. The sample records 860,000 or so clones, 15% to 20% being singletons. Trimming took 3 bases from V and 2 from J; bases not matched to a gene: 4. The CDR3 is 16 residues long. Germline assignment: CDR1 LNHDA and CDR2 SQIVND (reference sequence). The sample holds a few counts of this clone. Its antigen is not known. Whole-study findings and limits: Possible PCR preference for shorter templates applied equally to patients and controls.

The source material was naive CD4+ T cells from blood. The gene calls are TRBV19 and TRBJ2-1, with TRBD2 identical over 10 bases. The origin of this receptor is a woman aged 18-30 years in good health. This CDR3 is CASSIGGLAPYNEQFF. CDR3 bases: TGTGCCAGTAGTATTGGGGGACTAGCGCCCTACAATGAGCAGTTCTTC.